This TCR beta chain emerged from a study of identical twins. Whole-study findings and limits: Invariant populations such as MAIT and iNKT cells could partly muddle zero-insertion analyses.

This clonotype was seen more than once but under ten times. The antigen is not known. After template switching added a universal primer site, the resulting cDNA carried unique molecular identifiers. TCRdb fed the 5' RACE reads into MiXCR, producing one record per CDR3 protein. The table has about 530,000 distinct CDR3 sequences, about 16% seen once; the top ten hold 0.44%. These sequences were also reported in another study, on yellow fever vaccine responses in identical twins.

Sequencing was done on a sample of CD4+ T cells sorted from blood. This TCR derives from a woman aged 18 to 35 in good health.

This CDR3 is CASRSPGRTETQYF. In nucleotides, the CDR3 is TGTGCCAGCAGATCTCCGGGACGTACAGAGACCCAGTACTTC. The V and J genes are TRBV28 and TRBJ2-5, with D tentatively TRBD1 or TRBD2 (5 bases each). CDR1 and CDR2 (germline): MDHEN, SYDVKM. V was trimmed by 6 bases and J by 4 bases, leaving 15 bases between them. CDR3 length: 14 amino acids.